This T cell receptor (beta chain) derives from a study of cytomegalovirus exposure and HLA in healthy donors. PCR employed 60 Vbeta and 13 Jbeta primers. Repertoires were generated with immunoSEQ multiplex PCR, while TCRdb's copy carries only in-frame clones and drops some. This sample has over 110,000 clones; about 80% occur once, and the top ten carry around 2.5%. The germline V gene encodes CDR1 SGHTA and CDR2 FQGNSA. With 1 base removed from V and 0 bases from J, the gap between germline ends came to 13 bases. The CDR3 loop spans 16 amino acids. V is TRBV7-2 and J is TRBJ2-7; D gene ambiguous. The clonotype originates from a woman under 30 in good health and CMV-seropositive. Sequenced material: PBMCs. CDR3 DNA: TGTGCCAGCAGCTTAGTTGAGACTCAAAGCTCCTACGAGCAGTACTTC. Amino acid sequence: CASSLVETQSSYEQYF.